The entry below describes one TCR beta chain. Germline V gene lookup returns CDR1 MNHEY and CDR2 SVGEGT. The CDR3 is 12 amino acids. Trimming removed 5 bases from V and 3 bases from J, with 7 bases in between. Only in-frame clones appear in the TCRdb table, and some are missing; sequencing was by immunoSEQ multiplex PCR. Of 130,000 to 150,000 clones listed, around nine tenths were seen once; the top ten hold 8.6%. The source of the sample is a study of blood T cell repertoires in COVID-19. This receptor was obtained from a woman between 45 and 65 years old with active or convalescent COVID-19. What was sequenced was peripheral blood. The chain recombines TRBV6-2 or TRBV6-3 with TRBJ2-5, with D possibly being TRBD2 (6 bases). The CDR3 protein is CASSGGEETQYF. CDR3 bases: TGTGCCAGCAGTGGAGGGGAAGAGACCCAGTACTTC.